This T cell receptor beta chain was recorded in a study of T-cell reconstitution after alpha-beta-depleted transplantation in children. A TCRbeta library incorporating unique molecular identifiers was prepared. MiXCR, applied by TCRdb to the PCR reads, yields one record per CDR3 protein. Of a few hundred thousand distinct CDR3 sequences in the sample, approximately 9.7% are singletons; the top ten hold approximately 4.7%. This CDR3 region has 14 residues. Trimming removed 3 bases from V and 9 bases from J, with 18 bases in between. Germline CDR1 reads SGHTA; CDR2 reads FQGNSA. This clonotype has a handful of counts.

The V gene is TRBV7-2, the J gene TRBJ2-7; TRBD1 might be the D (6 bases). The sequence derives from a human donor who donated a stem cell graft to a child with SCID. Source: PBMCs from the stem cell graft donor, taken from the stem cell graft. The chain's CDR3 is CASSFETGRTGQYF. For the CDR3, the DNA is TGTGCCAGCAGCTTTGAGACAGGCCGTACGGGGCAGTACTTC.